These T cell receptor beta chains were read from a single sample in a study of T cell responses to AZD1222 COVID-19 vaccine. This table comes from immunoSEQ multiplex PCR, and its TCRdb copy is limited to in-frame clones, with some not included. The sample consists of 150,000 or so clones, roughly nine tenths of them appearing once. The sample was peripheral blood, taken on day 0 of AZD1222 vaccination. These TCRs come from an adult in good health. CDR3s include the opening cysteine and the closing phenylalanine or tryptophan. D genes are given only for firm matches. The listing skips clone size in some rows; elsewhere it reads once, few, many or a size class.

.	.	TRBV4-1	TRBJ1-6	TGCGCCAGCAGCCAAGTAGGTTCCTTACAGGGACATAATTCACCCCTCCACTTT	CASSQVGSLQGHNSPLHF
TRBD2	.	TRBV9	TRBJ2-1	TGTGCCAGCAGCGTAGGACTAGCGGGAGGGTACAATGAGCAGTTCTTC	CASSVGLAGGYNEQFF
.	.	TRBV18	TRBJ1-3	TGTGCCAGCTCACCAAATTTTGCAGGGGTAAACACCATATATTTT	CASSPNFAGVNTIYF
.	few	TRBV19	TRBJ1-5	TGTGCCAGTAGTTCCCCTTTCGGGGATCAGCCCCAGCATTTT	CASSSPFGDQPQHF
.	.	TRBV4-1	TRBJ1-5	TGCGCCAGCAGCCAAGCTATTCCGGGACCTAGAGGGAGCAATCAGCCCCAGCATTTT	CASSQAIPGPRGSNQPQHF
TRBD1	few	TRBV5-1	TRBJ2-7	TGCGCCAGCAGCTTTTGGACAGGGGGCGTTTACGAGCAGTACTTC	CASSFWTGGVYEQYF
.	once	TRBV5-1	TRBJ1-2	TGCGCCAGCAGCTTATGGCCCGGGACAATAAACTATGGCTACACCTTC	CASSLWPGTINYGYTF
.	.	TRBV7-9	TRBJ1-1	TGTGCCAGCAGCACCTGGGGACAGAACACTGAAGCTTTCTTT	CASSTWGQNTEAFF
.	.	TRBV3-1/TRBV3-2	TRBJ1-2	TGTGCCAGCAGCCACAAATCCCCACAAACGACCTATGGCTACACCTTC	CASSHKSPQTTYGYTF
.	.	TRBV27	TRBJ1-2	TGTGCCAGCAGCCCAAACGGACAGCGGTATGGCTACACCTTC	CASSPNGQRYGYTF
.	once	TRBV28	TRBJ2-1	TGTGCCAGCAGTTTAACCGTTGGCCGGTGGGGCAATGAGCAGTTCTTC	CASSLTVGRWGNEQFF
.	.	TRBV4-3	TRBJ1-1	TGCGCCAGCAGCCTAACAGGCGGACAGGAAGCTTTCTTT	CASSLTGGQEAFF
.	.	TRBV7-3	TRBJ2-4	TGTGCCAGCAGCTCCTCGACTTACCCCTTAGCCAAAAACATTCAGTACTTC	CASSSSTYPLAKNIQYF
TRBD2	.	TRBV3-1/TRBV3-2	TRBJ2-4	TGTGCCAGCAGCCAGGGAAGCGGGAGCTGGGCCAAAAACATTCAGTACTTC	CASSQGSGSWAKNIQYF
TRBD2	.	TRBV3-1/TRBV3-2	TRBJ2-7	TGTGCCAGCAGCGCGTGGGGGGCGGGAGGCTTCTACGAGCAGTACTTC	CASSAWGAGGFYEQYF
TRBD2	.	TRBV18	TRBJ2-7	TGTGCCAGCTCAGTCGGGACTAGCGGGAGTTTTTACTACGAGCAGTACTTC	CASSVGTSGSFYYEQYF
.	.	TRBV10-3	TRBJ2-5	TGTGCCATCAGGCAGTCCGATCAAGAGACCCAGTACTTC	CAIRQSDQETQYF
.	once	TRBV6-5	TRBJ2-6	TGTGCCAGCAGTTACTCCCGCAGCACTGGGGCCAACGTCCTGACTTTC	CASSYSRSTGANVLTF
TRBD1	.	TRBV7-3	TRBJ2-5	TGTGCCAGCAGCTTAACGGCGGGGACAGGGTCCCAAGAGACCCAGTACTTC	CASSLTAGTGSQETQYF
.	.	TRBV18	TRBJ1-3	TGTGCCAGCTCACCACTTCCCACAGGGATCTCTGGAAACACCATATATTTT	CASSPLPTGISGNTIYF
.	once	TRBV28	TRBJ1-2	TGTGCCAGCAGTTTAGGGATCGGGGGGGGCGCGGACTATGGCTACACCTTC	CASSLGIGGGADYGYTF
.	.	TRBV7-6	TRBJ2-7	TGTGCCAGCAGCCCAATGGGCGGACCCAGGGACAAGCAGTACTTC	CASSPMGGPRDKQYF
.	.	TRBV28	TRBJ1-3	TGTGCCAGCAGGTGGGGAACTGGAAACACCATATATTTT	CASRWGTGNTIYF
.	.	TRBV11-2	TRBJ1-2	TGTGCCAGCAGCTTAGGGGCCGGGACGGCGGGGGGCTACACCTTC	CASSLGAGTAGGYTF
.	.	TRBV5-4	TRBJ2-3	TGTGCCAGCAGCTTTGGGGACGCAGATACGCAGTATTTT	CASSFGDADTQYF
TRBD2	.	TRBV10-3	TRBJ2-1	TGTGCCTGCCGGACTAGCGGGAGCCCCTGGAATGAGCAGTTCTTC	CACRTSGSPWNEQFF
.	.	TRBV19	TRBJ1-1	TGTGCCAGTAGTACGAGACAGGAGAACACTGAAGCTTTCTTT	CASSTRQENTEAFF
TRBD1	.	TRBV27	TRBJ1-1	TGTGCCAGCAGTCGTCGGACAGGGGGCGAATGGATGAACACTGAAGCTTTCTTT	CASSRRTGGEWMNTEAFF
.	.	TRBV7-2	TRBJ1-3	TGTGCCAGCAGCTTAAGGCAGGGTGGTATCAACACCATATATTTT	CASSLRQGGINTIYF
TRBD1	.	TRBV6-2/TRBV6-3	TRBJ2-1	TGTGCCAGCAGCCGCCGGGACAGAGAGCAGTTCTTC	CASSRRDREQFF
.	.	TRBV10-1	TRBJ2-4	TGCGCCAGCAGTGATACCAGGAGTAAAAACATTCAGTACTTC	CASSDTRSKNIQYF
.	.	TRBV2	TRBJ1-4	TGTGCCAGCAGTGAAAGCGCCCCACAAGGGGAAAAACTGTTTTTT	CASSESAPQGEKLFF
.	.	TRBV7-9	TRBJ1-3	TGTGCCAGCAGCTTAACGCAGGGAAACACCATATATTTT	CASSLTQGNTIYF
TRBD2	.	TRBV3-1/TRBV3-2	TRBJ2-7	TGTGCCAGCAGCCTGGGACTAACCTACGAGCAGTACTTC	CASSLGLTYEQYF
.	.	TRBV2	TRBJ2-7	TGTGCCAGCAGTGGGCGGGCACAATCCTACGAGCAGTACTTC	CASSGRAQSYEQYF
TRBD2	.	TRBV5-4	TRBJ2-1	TGTGCCAGCAGCTTGGCCAGCGGGAGGCTCAATGAGCAGTTCTTC	CASSLASGRLNEQFF
.	.	TRBV28	TRBJ1-5	TGTGCCAGCAGTTCCGTGACTAGGGGTAGCGAGCAGCCCCAGCATTTT	CASSSVTRGSEQPQHF
.	.	TRBV11-2	TRBJ2-2	TGTGCCAGCGCCCTAGGCTACAACACCGGGGAGCTGTTTTTT	CASALGYNTGELFF
TRBD1	.	TRBV28	TRBJ1-4	TGTGCCAGCAGTTTCCTCCTGACAGGGACTAGACTGTTTTTT	CASSFLLTGTRLFF
.	.	TRBV3-1/TRBV3-2	TRBJ2-7	TGTGCCAGCAGCTCGCAAGGTTACTCCTACGAGCAGTACTTC	CASSSQGYSYEQYF